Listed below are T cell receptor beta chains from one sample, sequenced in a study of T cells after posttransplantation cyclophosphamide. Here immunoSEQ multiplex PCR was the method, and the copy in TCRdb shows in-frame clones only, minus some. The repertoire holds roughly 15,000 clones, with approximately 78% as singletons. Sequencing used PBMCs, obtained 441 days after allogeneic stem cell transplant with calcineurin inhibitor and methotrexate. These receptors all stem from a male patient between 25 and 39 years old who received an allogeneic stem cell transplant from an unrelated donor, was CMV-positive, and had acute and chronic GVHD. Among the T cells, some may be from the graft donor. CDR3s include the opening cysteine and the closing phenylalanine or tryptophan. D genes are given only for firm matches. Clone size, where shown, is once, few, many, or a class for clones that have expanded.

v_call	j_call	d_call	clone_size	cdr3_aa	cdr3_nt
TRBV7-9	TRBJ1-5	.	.	CASSLGNAGFGQPQHF	TGTGCCAGCAGCTTAGGAAACGCGGGGTTTGGGCAGCCCCAGCATTTT
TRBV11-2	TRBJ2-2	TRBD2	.	CASSLSGRAVTGELFF	TGTGCCAGCAGCTTGAGCGGGAGGGCCGTCACCGGGGAGCTGTTTTTT
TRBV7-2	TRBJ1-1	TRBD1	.	CASSFFPTGGTEAFF	TGTGCCAGCAGCTTTTTCCCGACAGGGGGGACTGAAGCTTTCTTT
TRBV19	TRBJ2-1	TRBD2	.	CASSTPPSGGYNEQFF	TGTGCCAGTAGTACCCCACCTAGCGGGGGATACAATGAGCAGTTCTTC
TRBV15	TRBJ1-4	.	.	CATSRGGDGDEKLFF	TGTGCCACCAGCAGAGGGGGGGATGGAGATGAAAAACTGTTTTTT
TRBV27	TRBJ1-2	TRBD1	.	CASSLLRGGTVAGYGYTF	TGTGCCAGCAGTTTGCTCCGGGGGGGGACAGTCGCGGGCTATGGCTACACCTTC
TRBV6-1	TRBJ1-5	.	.	CASSEGGGFGQPQHF	TGTGCCAGCAGTGAGGGGGGGGGTTTCGGTCAGCCCCAGCATTTT
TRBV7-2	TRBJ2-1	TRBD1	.	CASSLRTGNNEQFF	TGTGCCAGCAGCTTAAGGACAGGGAACAATGAGCAGTTCTTC
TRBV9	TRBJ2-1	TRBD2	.	CASSAWTSGANEQFF	TGTGCCAGCAGCGCCTGGACTAGCGGGGCCAATGAGCAGTTCTTC
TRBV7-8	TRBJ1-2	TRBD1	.	CASSSRDRGYGYTF	TGTGCCAGCAGCTCCCGGGACAGGGGGTATGGCTACACCTTC
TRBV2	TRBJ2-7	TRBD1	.	CASRVQPTGDTYEQYF	TGTGCCAGCCGAGTTCAACCGACAGGGGATACCTACGAGCAGTACTTC
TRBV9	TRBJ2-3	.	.	CASSVATDTDTQYF	TGTGCCAGCAGCGTAGCCACAGACACAGATACGCAGTATTTT
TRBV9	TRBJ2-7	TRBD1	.	CASSPGQGGREQYF	TGTGCCAGCAGCCCCGGACAGGGAGGACGGGAGCAGTACTTC
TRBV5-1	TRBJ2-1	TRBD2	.	CASNSGTSGSGEQFF	TGCGCCAGCAACTCCGGGACTAGCGGGAGTGGCGAGCAGTTCTTC
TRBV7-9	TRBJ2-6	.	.	CASSFQGGVSVGANVLTF	TGTGCCAGCAGCTTTCAGGGAGGAGTTTCGGTTGGGGCCAACGTCCTGACTTTC
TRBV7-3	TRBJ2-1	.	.	CASSQVRPEHNEQFF	TGTGCCAGCAGCCAGGTCCGTCCTGAACACAATGAGCAGTTCTTC
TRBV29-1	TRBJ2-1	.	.	CSVDDSQKDTNEQFF	TGCAGCGTTGATGACAGCCAAAAAGATACAAATGAGCAGTTCTTC
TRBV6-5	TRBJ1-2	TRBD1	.	CASSLQGAQAGGYTF	TGTGCCAGCAGCTTACAGGGGGCGCAAGCGGGTGGCTACACCTTC
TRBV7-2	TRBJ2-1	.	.	CASSWTRDSYNEQFF	TGTGCCAGCAGCTGGACCAGGGACTCCTACAATGAGCAGTTCTTC
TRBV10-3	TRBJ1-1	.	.	CAISGGTPNTEAFF	TGTGCCATCAGTGGGGGGACACCGAACACTGAAGCTTTCTTT
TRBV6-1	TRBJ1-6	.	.	CASSEDWTCAFNSPLHF	TGTGCCAGCAGTGAAGACTGGACATGTGCTTTTAATTCACCCCTCCACTTT
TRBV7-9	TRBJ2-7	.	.	CASSFEGSEQYF	TGTGCCAGCAGCTTCGAGGGTAGCGAGCAGTACTTC
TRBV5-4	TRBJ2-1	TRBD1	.	CASSLGQGKDNEQFF	TGTGCCAGCAGCTTGGGACAGGGGAAGGACAATGAGCAGTTCTTC
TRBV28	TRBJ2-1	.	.	CASFIVAGEQFF	TGTGCCAGTTTTATAGTGGCAGGTGAGCAGTTCTTC
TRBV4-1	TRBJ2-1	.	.	CASSSSGTTSGGPYNEQFF	TGCGCCAGCAGCTCTTCAGGGACTACCAGTGGGGGGCCCTACAATGAGCAGTTCTTC
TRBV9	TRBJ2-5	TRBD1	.	CASSVVDREETQYF	TGTGCCAGCAGCGTAGTTGACAGGGAAGAGACCCAGTACTTC
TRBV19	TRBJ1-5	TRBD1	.	CASRKIQGAAGNQPQHF	TGTGCCAGTAGGAAGATACAGGGGGCTGCAGGCAATCAGCCCCAGCATTTT
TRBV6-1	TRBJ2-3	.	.	CASSERRGLITDTQYF	TGTGCCAGCAGTGAAAGGAGGGGGCTGATCACAGATACGCAGTATTTT
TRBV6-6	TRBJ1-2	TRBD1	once	CASSYSRDRVEDGYTF	TGTGCCAGCAGTTACTCGAGGGACAGGGTTGAGGATGGCTACACCTTC
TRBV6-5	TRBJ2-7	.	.	CASSDDSADEQYF	TGTGCCAGCAGTGACGACTCGGCGGACGAGCAGTACTTC
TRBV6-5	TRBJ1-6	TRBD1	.	CASSYSDRDGSPLHF	TGTGCCAGCAGTTACTCGGACAGGGATGGCTCACCCCTCCACTTT
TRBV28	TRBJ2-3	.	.	CASRNTGIADTQYF	TGTGCCAGCAGAAACACAGGGATAGCAGATACGCAGTATTTT
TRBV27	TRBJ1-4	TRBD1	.	CASSLSVAELGGGGEKLFF	TGTGCCAGCAGTTTATCGGTCGCCGAACTAGGGGGCGGAGGGGAAAAACTGTTTTTT
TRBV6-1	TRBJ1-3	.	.	CASSLYRSSGNTIYF	TGTGCCAGCAGCCTATACAGGAGCTCTGGAAACACCATATATTTT
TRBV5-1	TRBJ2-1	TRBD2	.	CASSLALAGGNEQFF	TGCGCCAGCAGCTTGGCGCTAGCGGGGGGGAATGAGCAGTTCTTC
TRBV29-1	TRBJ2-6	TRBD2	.	CSVVSLAGAGANVLTF	TGCAGCGTTGTTAGTCTAGCGGGAGCTGGGGCCAACGTCCTGACTTTC
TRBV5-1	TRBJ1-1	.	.	CASSPLRNTEAFF	TGCGCCAGCAGCCCCCTCAGGAACACTGAAGCTTTCTTT
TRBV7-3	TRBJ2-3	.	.	CASSFQVPDTQYF	TGTGCCAGCAGCTTCCAGGTCCCAGATACGCAGTATTTT
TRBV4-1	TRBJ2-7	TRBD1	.	CASSQEGGQAYEQYF	TGTGCCAGCAGCCAAGAGGGCGGACAGGCATACGAGCAGTACTTC
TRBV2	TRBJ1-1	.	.	CASSEDLNLNTEAFF	TGTGCCAGCAGTGAGGACTTGAACTTGAACACTGAAGCTTTCTTT